The text below deals with one T cell receptor (beta chain). Its antigen is still unknown. This sample is part of a study of T cell responses to AZD1222 COVID-19 vaccine. General observations from the study: Baseline seropositives among AZD1222 recipients totaled only 5 to 7. There were repertoire samples only from the period after the peak T cell response. Receipt of two AZD1222 doses was followed by a rise in Spike-specific TCR breadth and depth.

Clones were sequenced by immunoSEQ multiplex PCR, and TCRdb holds only the in-frame ones, with some missing. The sample includes 75,000 to 90,000 clones, approximately 84% seen only once; the top ten take about 12%. This receptor was obtained from an adult in good health. The specimen was peripheral blood, collected on day 0 of AZD1222 vaccination.

As DNA, the CDR3 is TGTGCTAGTGGACCGGACAGGGGGGAGACCCAGTACTTC. Protein product: CASGPDRGETQYF. The gene calls are TRBV12-5 and TRBJ2-5; 10 bases align to TRBD1. V lost 6 bases and J lost 5; bases outside the gene matches: 3. The CDR3 totals 13 residues. Germline V lookup: CDR1 LGHNT, CDR2 FRNRAP.